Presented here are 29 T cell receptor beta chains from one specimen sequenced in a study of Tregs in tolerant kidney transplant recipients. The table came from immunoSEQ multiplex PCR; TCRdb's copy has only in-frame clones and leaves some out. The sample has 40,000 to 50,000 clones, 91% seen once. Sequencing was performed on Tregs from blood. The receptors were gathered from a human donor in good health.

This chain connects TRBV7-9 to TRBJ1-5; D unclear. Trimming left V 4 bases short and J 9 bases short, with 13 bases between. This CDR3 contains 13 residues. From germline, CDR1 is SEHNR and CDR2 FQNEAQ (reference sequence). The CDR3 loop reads CASSSTGMAPQHF. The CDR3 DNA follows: TGTGCCAGCAGCTCCACGGGTATGGCGCCCCAGCATTTT.

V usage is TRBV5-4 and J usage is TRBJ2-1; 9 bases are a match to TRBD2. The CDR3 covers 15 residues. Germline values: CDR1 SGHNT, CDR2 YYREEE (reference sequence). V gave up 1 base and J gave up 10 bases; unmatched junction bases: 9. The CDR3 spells CASSLRGGATREQFF. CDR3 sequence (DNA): TGTGCCAGCAGCTTGCGCGGGGGGGCCACACGGGAGCAGTTCTTC.

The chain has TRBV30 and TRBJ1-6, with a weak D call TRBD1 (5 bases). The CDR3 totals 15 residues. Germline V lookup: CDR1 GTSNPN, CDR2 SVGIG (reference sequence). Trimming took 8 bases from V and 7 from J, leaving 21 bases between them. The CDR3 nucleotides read TGTGCCCAAAAAGGGCAGGGCCAAACCAATTCACCCCTCCACTTT. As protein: CAQKGQGQTNSPLHF.

The CDR3 DNA reads TGTGCCAGCCGAAAGTCGAGGGGGGCATGGGACACTGAAGCTTTCTTT. Protein sequence: CASRKSRGAWDTEAFF. This rearrangement joins TRBV2 to TRBJ1-1; D is possibly TRBD1 (6 bases). The V gene lost 8 bases and the J gene lost 3 bases, with 22 bases spanning the gap. Per germline, CDR1 SNHLY and CDR2 FYNNEI. The CDR3 contains 16 residues.

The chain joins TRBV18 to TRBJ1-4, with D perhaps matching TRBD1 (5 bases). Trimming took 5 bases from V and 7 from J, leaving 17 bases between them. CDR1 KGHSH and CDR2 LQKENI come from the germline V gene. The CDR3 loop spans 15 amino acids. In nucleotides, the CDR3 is TGTGCCAGCTCATCGTGGGGAGGGGAAGGTGAAAAACTGTTTTTT. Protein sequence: CASSSWGGEGEKLFF.

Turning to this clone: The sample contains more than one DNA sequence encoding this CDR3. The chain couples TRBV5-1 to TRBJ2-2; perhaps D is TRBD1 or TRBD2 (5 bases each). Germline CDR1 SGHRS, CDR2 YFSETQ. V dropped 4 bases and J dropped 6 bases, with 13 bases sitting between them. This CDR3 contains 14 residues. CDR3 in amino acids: CASSRQGRAGELFF. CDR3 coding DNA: TGCGCCAGCAGCCGGCAGGGACGGGCCGGGGAGCTGTTTTTT.

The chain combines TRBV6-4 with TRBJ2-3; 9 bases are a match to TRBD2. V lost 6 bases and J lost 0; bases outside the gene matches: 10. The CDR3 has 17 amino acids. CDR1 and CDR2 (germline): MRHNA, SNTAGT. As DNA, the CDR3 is TGTGCCAGCAGCCCTAGCGGGACGTTCACTAGCACAGATACGCAGTATTTT. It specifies CASSPSGTFTSTDTQYF.

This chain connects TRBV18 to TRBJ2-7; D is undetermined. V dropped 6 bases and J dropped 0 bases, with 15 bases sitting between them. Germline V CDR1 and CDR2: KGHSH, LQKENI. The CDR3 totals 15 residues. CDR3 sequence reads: CASSPGRRSSYEQYF. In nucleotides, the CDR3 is TGTGCCAGCTCCCCAGGACGTAGGAGCTCCTACGAGCAGTACTTC.

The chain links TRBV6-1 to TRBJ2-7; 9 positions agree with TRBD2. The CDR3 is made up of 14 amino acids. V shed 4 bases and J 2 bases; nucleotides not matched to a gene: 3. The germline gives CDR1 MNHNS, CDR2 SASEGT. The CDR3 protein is CASSGGTSTYEQYF. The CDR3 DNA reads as TGTGCCAGCAGTGGCGGGACTAGCACCTACGAGCAGTACTTC.

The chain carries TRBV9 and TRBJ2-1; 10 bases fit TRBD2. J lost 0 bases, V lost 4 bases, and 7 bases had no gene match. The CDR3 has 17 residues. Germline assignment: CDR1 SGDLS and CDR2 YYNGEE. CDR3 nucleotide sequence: TGTGCCAGCAGCAAATATAGCGGGGGGTCCTCCTACAATGAGCAGTTCTTC. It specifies CASSKYSGGSSYNEQFF.

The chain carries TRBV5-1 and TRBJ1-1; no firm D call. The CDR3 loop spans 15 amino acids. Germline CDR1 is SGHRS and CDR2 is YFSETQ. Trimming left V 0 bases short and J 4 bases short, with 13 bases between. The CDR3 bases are TGCGCCAGCAGCTTGGTCCGCGGGCAGCGCACTGAAGCTTTCTTT. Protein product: CASSLVRGQRTEAFF.

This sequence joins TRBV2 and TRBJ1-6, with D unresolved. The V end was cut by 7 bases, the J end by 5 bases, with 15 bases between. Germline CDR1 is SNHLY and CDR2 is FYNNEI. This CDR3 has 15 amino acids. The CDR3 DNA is TGTGCCAGCACAGTCATTGCCGGGAATAATTCACCCCTCCACTTT. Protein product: CASTVIAGNNSPLHF.

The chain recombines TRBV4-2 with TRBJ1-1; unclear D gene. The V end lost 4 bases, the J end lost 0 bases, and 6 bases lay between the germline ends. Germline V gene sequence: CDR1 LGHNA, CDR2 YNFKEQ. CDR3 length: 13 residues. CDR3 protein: CASSPPLNTEAFF. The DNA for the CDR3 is TGTGCCAGCAGCCCCCCTTTGAACACTGAAGCTTTCTTT.

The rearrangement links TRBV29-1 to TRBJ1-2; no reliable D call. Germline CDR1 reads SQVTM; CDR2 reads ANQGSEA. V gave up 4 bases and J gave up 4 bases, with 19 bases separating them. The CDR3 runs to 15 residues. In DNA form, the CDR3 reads TGCAGCGTTGTAGGAGGCAAGCCGGCTGGCTATGGCTACACCTTC. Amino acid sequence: CSVVGGKPAGYGYTF.

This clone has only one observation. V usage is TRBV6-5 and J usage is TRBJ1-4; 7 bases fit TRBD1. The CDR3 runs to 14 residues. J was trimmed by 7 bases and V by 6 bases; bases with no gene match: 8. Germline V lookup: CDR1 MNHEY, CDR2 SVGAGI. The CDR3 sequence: CASRSTGRGEKLFF. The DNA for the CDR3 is TGTGCCAGCAGGTCGACAGGGAGGGGTGAAAAACTGTTTTTT.

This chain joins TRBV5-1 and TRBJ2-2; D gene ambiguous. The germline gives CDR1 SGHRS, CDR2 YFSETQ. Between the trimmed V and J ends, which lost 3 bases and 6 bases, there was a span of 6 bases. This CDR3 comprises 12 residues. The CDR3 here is CASSWVAGELFF. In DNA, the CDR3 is TGCGCCAGCAGCTGGGTAGCCGGGGAGCTGTTTTTT.

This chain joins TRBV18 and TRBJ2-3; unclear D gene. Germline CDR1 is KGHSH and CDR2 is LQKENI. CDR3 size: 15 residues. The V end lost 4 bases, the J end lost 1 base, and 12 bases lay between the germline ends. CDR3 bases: TGTGCCAGCTCACGCAGGCCGCTTGGCACAGATACGCAGTATTTT. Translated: CASSRRPLGTDTQYF.

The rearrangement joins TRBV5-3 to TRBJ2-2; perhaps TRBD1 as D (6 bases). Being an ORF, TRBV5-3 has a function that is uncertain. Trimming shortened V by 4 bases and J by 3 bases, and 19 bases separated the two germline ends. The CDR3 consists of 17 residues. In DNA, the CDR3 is TGTGCCAGAAGCAGCCGCATAACAGGGTTAGACACCGGGGAGCTGTTTTTT. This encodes CARSSRITGLDTGELFF.

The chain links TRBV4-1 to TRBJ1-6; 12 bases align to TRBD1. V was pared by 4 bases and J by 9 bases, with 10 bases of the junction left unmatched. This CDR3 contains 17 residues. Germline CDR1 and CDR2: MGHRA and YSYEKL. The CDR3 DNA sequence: TGCGCCAGCAGCCGTCTCGAAGGGACAGGGGGCGGTTCACCCCTCCACTTT. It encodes CASSRLEGTGGGSPLHF.

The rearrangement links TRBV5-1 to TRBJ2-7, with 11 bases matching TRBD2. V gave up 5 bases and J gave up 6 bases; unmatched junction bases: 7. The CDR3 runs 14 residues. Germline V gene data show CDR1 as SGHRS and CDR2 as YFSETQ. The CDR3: CASSSSGRTLEQYF. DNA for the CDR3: TGCGCCAGCAGTTCTAGCGGGAGGACCCTCGAGCAGTACTTC.

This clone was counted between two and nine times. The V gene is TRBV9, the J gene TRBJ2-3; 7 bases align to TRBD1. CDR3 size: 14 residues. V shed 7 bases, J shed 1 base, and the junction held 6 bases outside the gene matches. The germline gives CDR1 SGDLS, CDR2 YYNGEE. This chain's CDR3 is CASGRQGGTDTQYF. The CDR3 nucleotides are TGTGCCAGCGGGAGACAGGGAGGCACAGATACGCAGTATTTT.

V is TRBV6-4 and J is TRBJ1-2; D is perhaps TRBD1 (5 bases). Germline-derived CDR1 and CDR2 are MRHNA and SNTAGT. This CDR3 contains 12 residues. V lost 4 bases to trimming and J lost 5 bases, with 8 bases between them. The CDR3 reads CASSGEGYGYTF. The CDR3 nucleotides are TGTGCCAGCAGTGGGGAGGGGTATGGCTACACCTTC.

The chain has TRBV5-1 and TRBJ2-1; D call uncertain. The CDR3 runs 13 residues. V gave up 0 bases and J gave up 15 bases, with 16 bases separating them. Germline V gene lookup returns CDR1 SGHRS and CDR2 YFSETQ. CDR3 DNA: TGCGCCAGCAGCTTGGACCCCCCTACGGATCGGTTCTTC. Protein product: CASSLDPPTDRFF.

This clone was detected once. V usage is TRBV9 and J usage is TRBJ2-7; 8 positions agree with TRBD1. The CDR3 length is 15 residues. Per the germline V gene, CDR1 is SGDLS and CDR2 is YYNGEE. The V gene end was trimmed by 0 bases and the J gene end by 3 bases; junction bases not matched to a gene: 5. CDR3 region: CASSVVGTGDYEQYF. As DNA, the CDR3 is TGTGCCAGCAGCGTAGTGGGGACAGGAGACTACGAGCAGTACTTC. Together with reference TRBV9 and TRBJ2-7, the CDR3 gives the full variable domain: DSGVTQTPKHLITATGQRVTLRCSPRSGDLSVYWYQQSLDQGLQFLIQYYNGEERAKGNILERFSAQQFPDLHSELNLSSLELGDSALYFCASSVVGTGDYEQYFGPGTRLTVT.

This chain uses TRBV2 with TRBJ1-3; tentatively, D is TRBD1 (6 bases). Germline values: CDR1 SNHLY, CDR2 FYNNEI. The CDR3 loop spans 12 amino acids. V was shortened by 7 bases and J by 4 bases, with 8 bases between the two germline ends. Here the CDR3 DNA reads TGTGCCAGCACAGGGGACGGAAACACCATATATTTT. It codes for CASTGDGNTIYF.

The CDR3 sequence is CASRESVYEQYF. Here the CDR3 DNA reads TGTGCCAGCAGGGAGTCGGTCTACGAGCAGTACTTC. The chain employs TRBV6-5 and TRBJ2-7; D remains unclear. Germline V lookup: CDR1 MNHEY, CDR2 SVGAGI. V was shortened by 6 bases and J by 3 bases, with 9 bases between the two germline ends. The length of the CDR3 is 12 residues.

In nucleotides, the CDR3 is TGTGCCAGCAGCTTGGCAGGGGACACCGGGGAGCTGTTTTTT. This gives the protein CASSLAGDTGELFF. The chain couples TRBV7-3 to TRBJ2-2; a weak D match, TRBD1 (6 bases). The CDR3 is made up of 14 amino acids. Between the trimmed V and J ends, which lost 3 bases and 3 bases, there was a span of 8 bases. Germline V gene sequence: CDR1 SGHTA, CDR2 FQGTGA. The full variable domain, completed using reference TRBV7-3 and TRBJ2-2, is GAGVSQTPSNKVTEKGKYVELRCDPISGHTALYWYRQSLGQGPEFLIYFQGTGAADDSGLPNDRFFAVRPEGSVSTLKIQRTERGDSAVYLCASSLAGDTGELFFGEGSRLTVL.

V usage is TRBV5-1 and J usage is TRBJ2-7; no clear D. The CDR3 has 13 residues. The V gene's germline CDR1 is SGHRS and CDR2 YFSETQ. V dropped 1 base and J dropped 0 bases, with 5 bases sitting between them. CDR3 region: CASSLLGSYEQYF. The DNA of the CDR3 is TGCGCCAGCAGCTTGCTAGGCTCCTACGAGCAGTACTTC.

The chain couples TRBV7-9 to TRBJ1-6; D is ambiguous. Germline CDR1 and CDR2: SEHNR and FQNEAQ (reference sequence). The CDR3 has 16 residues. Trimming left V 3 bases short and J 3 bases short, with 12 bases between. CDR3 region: CASSLAHPFYNSPLHF. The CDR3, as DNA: TGTGCCAGCAGCTTGGCGCACCCCTTCTATAATTCACCCCTCCACTTT.